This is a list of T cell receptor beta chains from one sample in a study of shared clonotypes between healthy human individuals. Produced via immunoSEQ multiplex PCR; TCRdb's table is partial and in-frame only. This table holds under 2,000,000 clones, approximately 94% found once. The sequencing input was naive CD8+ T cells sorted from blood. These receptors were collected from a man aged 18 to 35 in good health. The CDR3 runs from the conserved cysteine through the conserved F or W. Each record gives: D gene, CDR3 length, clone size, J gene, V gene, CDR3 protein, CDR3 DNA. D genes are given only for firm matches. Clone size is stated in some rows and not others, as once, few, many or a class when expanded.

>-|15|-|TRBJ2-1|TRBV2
CASSEATLLYNEQFF
TGTGCCAGCAGTGAAGCAACCCTACTATACAATGAGCAGTTCTTC
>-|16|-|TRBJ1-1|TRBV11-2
CASSPRRDEGGTEAFF
TGTGCCAGCAGCCCAAGACGGGACGAGGGGGGTACTGAAGCTTTCTTT
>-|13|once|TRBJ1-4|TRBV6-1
CASSGRGIEKLFF
TGTGCCAGCAGTGGCAGGGGCATTGAAAAACTGTTTTTT
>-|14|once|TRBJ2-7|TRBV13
CASSRDGSSYEQYF
TGTGCCAGCAGCCGGGACGGTAGCTCCTACGAGCAGTACTTC
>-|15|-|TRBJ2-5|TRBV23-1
CASSRARLARETQYF
TGCGCCAGCAGTCGGGCGCGTCTAGCGAGGGAGACCCAGTACTTC
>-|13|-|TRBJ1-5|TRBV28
CASIAGSNQPQHF
TGTGCCAGCATTGCTGGGAGCAATCAGCCCCAGCATTTT
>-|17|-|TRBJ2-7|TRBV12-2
CASRSPATSGRIYEQYF
TGTGCAAGTCGCTCCCCGGCGACAAGCGGGAGGATCTACGAGCAGTACTTC
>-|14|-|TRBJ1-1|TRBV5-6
CASSRGHPNTEAFF
TGTGCCAGCAGCCGGGGACACCCGAACACTGAAGCTTTCTTT
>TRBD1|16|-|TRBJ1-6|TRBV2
CASSEFRGLVNSPLHF
TGTGCCAGCAGTGAATTCAGGGGGCTTGTCAATTCACCCCTCCACTTT
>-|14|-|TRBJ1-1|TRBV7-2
CASSLVQGWTEAFF
TGTGCCAGCAGCTTAGTCCAAGGGTGGACTGAAGCTTTCTTT
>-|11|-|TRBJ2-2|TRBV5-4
CASSFAGELFF
TGTGCCAGCAGCTTCGCAGGGGAGCTGTTTTTT
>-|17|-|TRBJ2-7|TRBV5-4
CASSLRVGGPRDYEQYF
TGTGCCAGCAGCTTGCGGGTGGGGGGGCCTAGGGACTACGAGCAGTACTTC
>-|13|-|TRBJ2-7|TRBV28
CASNSHVSYEQYF
TGTGCCAGCAACTCTCACGTCTCCTACGAGCAGTACTTC
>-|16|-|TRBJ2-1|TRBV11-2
CASRPLAESSYNEQFF
TGTGCCAGCAGACCACTAGCAGAGAGCTCCTACAATGAGCAGTTCTTC
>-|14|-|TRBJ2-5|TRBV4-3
CASSPSRRGETQYF
TGCGCCAGCAGCCCGTCGAGGAGGGGAGAGACCCAGTACTTC
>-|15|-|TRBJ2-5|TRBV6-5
CASSTRERPGETQYF
TGTGCCAGCAGCACCCGAGAGCGGCCTGGGGAGACCCAGTACTTC
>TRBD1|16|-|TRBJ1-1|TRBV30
CAWSSLLDRVDTEAFF
TGTGCCTGGAGTTCTCTTTTAGACAGGGTCGACACTGAAGCTTTCTTT
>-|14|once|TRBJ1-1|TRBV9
CASSVGQANTEAFF
TGTGCCAGCAGCGTAGGTCAGGCGAACACTGAGGCTTTCTTT
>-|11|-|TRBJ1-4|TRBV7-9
CASTSTREMKF
TGTGCCAGCACCTCCACCAGAGAAATGAAGTTT
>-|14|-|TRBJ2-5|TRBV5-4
CASSSGTNQETQYF
TGTGCCAGCAGCTCCGGGACAAACCAAGAGACCCAGTACTTC
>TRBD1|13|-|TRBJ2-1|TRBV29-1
CSAGTVSYNEQFF
TGCAGCGCCGGGACAGTCTCCTACAATGAGCAGTTCTTC
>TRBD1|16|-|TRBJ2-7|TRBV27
CASSFFGTGANYEQYF
TGTGCCAGCAGTTTCTTTGGGACAGGGGCCAACTACGAGCAGTACTTC
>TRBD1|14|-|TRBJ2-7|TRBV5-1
CASSLGTASYEQYF
TGCGCCAGCAGCTTAGGGACAGCCTCCTACGAGCAGTACTTC
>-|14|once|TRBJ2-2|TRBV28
CASSSSRYTGELFF
TGTGCCAGCAGTTCGTCCCGATACACCGGGGAGCTGTTTTTT
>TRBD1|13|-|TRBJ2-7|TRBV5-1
CASSLTGVDEQYF
TGCGCCAGCAGCTTGACAGGGGTCGACGAGCAGTACTTC
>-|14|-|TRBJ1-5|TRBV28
CASHETGSGQPQHF
TGTGCCAGCCATGAAACAGGGTCGGGTCAGCCCCAGCATTTT
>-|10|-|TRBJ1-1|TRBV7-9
CASSGLEAFF
TGTGCCAGCAGTGGACTTGAAGCTTTCTTT
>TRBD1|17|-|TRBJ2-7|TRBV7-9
CASSSNEVGQGQYEQYF
TGTGCCAGCAGCTCAAACGAGGTGGGACAGGGGCAATACGAGCAGTACTTC
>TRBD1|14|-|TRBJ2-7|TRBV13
CASSSGQGSNEQYF
TGTGCCAGCAGCTCTGGACAGGGCTCCAACGAGCAGTACTTC
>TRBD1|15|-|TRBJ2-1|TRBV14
CASSQGAGGWVEQFF
TGTGCCAGCAGCCAAGGGGCAGGGGGATGGGTTGAGCAGTTCTTC
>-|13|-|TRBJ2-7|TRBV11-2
CASSLTVAYEQYF
TGTGCCAGCAGCTTAACGGTTGCCTACGAGCAGTACTTC
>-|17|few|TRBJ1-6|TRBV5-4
CASSAFEGYSYNSPLHF
TGTGCCAGCAGCGCTTTCGAGGGCTACTCCTATAATTCACCCCTCCACTTT
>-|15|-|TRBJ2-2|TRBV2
CASSEDQANTGELFF
TGTGCCAGCAGTGAAGATCAAGCGAACACCGGGGAGCTGTTTTTT
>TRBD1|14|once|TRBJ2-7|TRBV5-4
CASSSLDRDYEQYF
TGTGCCAGCAGCTCTCTGGACAGGGACTACGAGCAGTACTTC
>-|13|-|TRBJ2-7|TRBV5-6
CASSPGPPYEQYF
TGTGCCAGCAGCCCCGGGCCCCCCTACGAGCAGTACTTC
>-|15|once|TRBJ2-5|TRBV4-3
CASSQDLRSPETQYF
TGCGCCAGCAGCCAAGATCTTCGTAGTCCAGAGACCCAGTACTTC
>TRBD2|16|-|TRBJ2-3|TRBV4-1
CASSLIGGASTDTQYF
TGCGCCAGCAGCCTTATCGGGGGGGCTAGCACAGATACGCAGTATTTT
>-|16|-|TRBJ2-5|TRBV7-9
CASSLKSRGPSETQYF
TGTGCCAGCAGCTTAAAGAGCAGGGGCCCAAGCGAGACCCAGTACTTC